This T cell receptor (beta chain) was found in a study of cytomegalovirus exposure and HLA in healthy donors. Overall study: Around 80 million unique TCR sequences came from HLA-typed donors in an early release. Overall study findings and caveats: Analysis was performed later, and it showed HLA-associated TCR beta chains to be more clonally expanded than equally common others. A list of approximately 160 TCR beta chains associated with cytomegalovirus was given. A highly shared variant cluster was judged a likely technical artifact.

The PCR was carried out with 60 Vbeta primers and 13 Jbeta primers. The assay was immunoSEQ multiplex PCR, and TCRdb's table has in-frame clones only and misses some. The table includes 200,000 to 250,000 clones, 60% to 85% detected once. Germline loops: CDR1 SGDLS, CDR2 YYNGEE. Losses at the gene ends were 5 bases for V and 1 base for J; bases not matched to a gene: 10. The CDR3 covers 19 residues. Worth noting for this clone: The antigen remains undetermined.

Sequences were obtained from PBMCs. J is TRBJ2-1 and V is TRBV9; 15 nucleotides agree with TRBD2. This sequence was found in a man in his forties or fifties in good health and CMV-seronegative. CDR3 DNA: TGTGCCAGCAGTGACGGACTAGCGGGAGGGCAAGGGTCCTACAATGAGCAGTTCTTC. Its translation is CASSDGLAGGQGSYNEQFF.